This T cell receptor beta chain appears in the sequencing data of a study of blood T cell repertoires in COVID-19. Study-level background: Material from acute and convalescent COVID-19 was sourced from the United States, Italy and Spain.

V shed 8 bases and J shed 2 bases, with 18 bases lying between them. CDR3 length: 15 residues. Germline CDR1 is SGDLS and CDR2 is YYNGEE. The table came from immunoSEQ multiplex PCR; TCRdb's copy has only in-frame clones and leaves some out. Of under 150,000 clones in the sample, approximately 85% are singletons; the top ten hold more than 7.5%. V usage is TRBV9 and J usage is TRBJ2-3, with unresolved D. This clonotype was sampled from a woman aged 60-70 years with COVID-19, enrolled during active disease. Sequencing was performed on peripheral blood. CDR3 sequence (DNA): TGTGCCAGTACCACGAGGAATGACCCCACAGATACGCAGTATTTT. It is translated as CASTTRNDPTDTQYF.